The 26 T cell receptor beta chains presented below share a single source sample, sequenced in a study of OX40 agonist ivuxolimab in advanced cancers. The method behind the library was the immunoSEQ multiplex PCR assay. In TCRdb, the immuneACCESS table is reduced to in-frame sequences with V and J assigned. These tables do not hold every clone; where another copy was compared, an unresolved V gene accounts for under half, and the others remain unexplained. The sample table shows over 70,000 clones, and about 87% are seen once. The top ten constitute about 7.2% of the sample. The sequencing here drew on CD4+ or CD8+ T cells sorted from blood, taken in a trial of the OX40 agonist ivuxolimab. The origin of the receptors is an adult with an advanced solid tumor such as melanoma, head and neck, liver or kidney cancer.

The CDR3 loop reads CAWSVNREGGYTF. CDR3 nucleotide sequence: TGTGCCTGGAGTGTAAACAGGGAGGGCGGCTACACCTTC. The rearrangement uses TRBV30 and TRBJ1-2; tentative D call: TRBD1 (6 bases). The germline gives CDR1 GTSNPN, CDR2 SVGIG (reference sequence). CDR3 length: 13 residues. Trimming took 0 bases from V and 8 from J, leaving 13 bases between them.

The gene calls are TRBV25-1 and TRBJ1-1, with D uncertain. The CDR3 loop spans 15 amino acids. Germline CDR1 reads MGHDK; CDR2 reads SYGVNS. Trimming took off 2 bases at V and 1 base at J, with 11 bases between the two ends. For the CDR3, the DNA is TGTGCCAGCAGTGAAGCGGGGAGGAAGAACACTGAAGCTTTCTTT. Its translation: CASSEAGRKNTEAFF.

The chain employs TRBV5-5 and TRBJ1-5; possible D gene TRBD1, 6 bases. The CDR3 is 15 residues long. Looked up from germline, CDR1 is SGHKS and CDR2 is YYEKEE (reference sequence). Trimming removed 4 bases at V and 7 bases at J, with 18 bases between. CDR3 sequence (DNA): TGTGCCAGCAGCCATCATAACAGGGATAGGCAGCCCCAGCATTTT. Amino acid sequence: CASSHHNRDRQPQHF.

The chain links TRBV29-1 to TRBJ1-1; 7 bases are a match to TRBD1. CDR3 length: 15 residues. Per the germline V gene, CDR1 is SQVTM and CDR2 is ANQGSEA. Losses at the gene ends were 6 bases for V and 2 bases for J; bases not matched to a gene: 12. This CDR3 reads CSVQTGRIVNTEAFF. The CDR3 region has the DNA TGCAGCGTCCAGACAGGGAGGATTGTAAACACTGAAGCTTTCTTT.

The chain couples TRBV19 to TRBJ2-2, with 9 bases lining up with TRBD2. J was trimmed by 2 bases and V by 9 bases; bases with no gene match: 7. The CDR3 runs to 15 residues. The germline CDR1 and CDR2 sequences are LNHDA and SQIVND (reference sequence). CDR3 sequence reads: CASDSGRRNTGELFF. In DNA, the CDR3 is TGTGCCAGCGATAGCGGGAGACGTAACACCGGGGAGCTGTTTTTT.

The gene calls are TRBV4-1 and TRBJ2-7; the match to TRBD1 covers 8 bases. The CDR3 spans 14 residues. The trim removed 3 bases at V and 4 bases at J, leaving 5 bases unmatched. Germline CDR1 MGHRA, CDR2 YSYEKL. This chain's CDR3 is CASSHTQGGYEQYF. As DNA, the CDR3 is TGCGCCAGCAGCCATACACAGGGGGGATACGAGCAGTACTTC.

This clone appeared a single time. The rearrangement joins TRBV4-1 to TRBJ2-7; D call uncertain. The CDR3 has 14 residues. Looked up from germline, CDR1 is MGHRA and CDR2 is YSYEKL. Between the trimmed V and J ends, which lost 0 bases and 0 bases, there was a span of 6 bases. CDR3 nucleotide sequence: TGCGCCAGCAGCCAAGAGGGTGGCTCCTACGAGCAGTACTTC. Protein product: CASSQEGGSYEQYF.

The V gene is TRBV19, the J gene TRBJ2-1, with 7 bases lining up with TRBD2. This CDR3 spans 14 amino acids. The V segment lost 5 bases and the J segment 3 bases; nucleotides outside the gene matches: 4. Germline V gene data show CDR1 as LNHDA and CDR2 as SQIVND (reference sequence). This CDR3 reads CASSLRDYYNEQFF. The CDR3 DNA sequence: TGTGCCAGTAGTTTACGGGACTACTACAATGAGCAGTTCTTC.

The chain couples TRBV21-1 to TRBJ1-1. TRBV21-1 is a known pseudogene. The CDR3 has 14 residues. CDR3 DNA sequence: TGTGCCAGCAGCAAAGGACGGGGTGACACTGAAGCTTTCTTT. Amino acids: CASSKGRGDTEAFF.

The gene calls are TRBV5-1 and TRBJ2-4; maybe TRBD2 (6 bases). Germline-derived CDR1 and CDR2 are SGHRS and YFSETQ. Trimming removed 3 bases from V and 4 bases from J, with 26 bases in between. The CDR3 is 19 residues long. DNA of the CDR3: TGCGCCAGCAGCTGGGGGAGATTGGAGGGGAGACATTCTAAAAACATTCAGTACTTC. It translates to CASSWGRLEGRHSKNIQYF.

V gene TRBV4-2 combines with J gene TRBJ2-3; 11 nucleotides match TRBD1. With V trimmed by 0 bases and J by 4 bases, 3 bases remained unmatched. The germline V gene encodes CDR1 LGHNA and CDR2 YNFKEQ. The CDR3 consists of 16 residues. The CDR3 here is CASSQDKGQGADTQYF. The CDR3 nucleotides read TGTGCCAGCAGCCAAGACAAGGGACAGGGGGCAGATACGCAGTATTTT.

The rearrangement links TRBV6-5 to TRBJ1-1; D might be TRBD1 (6 bases). CDR1 is MNHEY, CDR2 SVGAGI, per germline. This CDR3 comprises 15 residues. V was cut by 1 base and J by 1 base, with 10 bases left in between. CDR3: CASSYLGHKNTEAFF. CDR3 nucleotide sequence: TGTGCCAGCAGTTACTTGGGACACAAGAACACTGAAGCTTTCTTT.

The gene calls are TRBV10-3 and TRBJ2-1, with no clear D. V lost 4 bases and J lost 2, with 6 bases in between. This CDR3 spans 13 amino acids. Per the germline V gene, CDR1 is ENHRY and CDR2 is SYGVKD. CDR3 amino acids: CAISGRAYNEQFF. The DNA for the CDR3 is TGTGCCATCAGTGGACGGGCCTACAATGAGCAGTTCTTC.

The chain employs TRBV11-3 and TRBJ2-7, with 7 bases that match TRBD2. The CDR3 extends over 13 amino acids. The germline V gene has CDR1 SGHNT and CDR2 YENEEA. The trim removed 4 bases at V and 3 bases at J, leaving 3 bases unmatched. CDR3 in amino acids: CASSSGLVYEQYF. CDR3 DNA: TGTGCCAGCAGCTCCGGACTAGTCTACGAGCAGTACTTC.

This rearrangement joins TRBV6-1 to TRBJ2-7, with 8 bases identical to TRBD1. This CDR3 spans 12 amino acids. Germline loops: CDR1 MNHNS, CDR2 SASEGT. Losses at the gene ends were 10 bases for V and 3 bases for J; bases not matched to a gene: 5. The CDR3 spells CATGTGRYEQYF. CDR3 coding DNA: TGTGCCACCGGGACAGGACGCTACGAGCAGTACTTC.

CDR3 in DNA: TGTGCCAGCAGCTCCAGGTGGAGCGGTCAAGAGACCCAGTACTTC. This gives the protein CASSSRWSGQETQYF. The gene calls are TRBV11-1 and TRBJ2-5; perhaps TRBD2 as D (5 bases). Looked up from germline, CDR1 is SGHAT and CDR2 is FQDESV (reference sequence). The CDR3 has 15 residues. The V and J ends lost 4 bases and 2 bases respectively, with 14 bases between them.

The chain employs TRBV4-2 and TRBJ2-1; TRBD1 might be the D (6 bases). This CDR3 region has 12 residues. The V end lost 3 bases, the J end lost 7 bases, and 7 bases lay between the germline ends. CDR1 and CDR2 from the germline V gene are LGHNA and YNFKEQ. The CDR3 reads CASSHTGNEQFF. In nucleotides, the CDR3 is TGTGCCAGCAGCCATACAGGGAATGAGCAGTTCTTC.

The chain combines TRBV9 with TRBJ2-3; 13 bases fit TRBD2. The germline CDR1 and CDR2 sequences are SGDLS and YYNGEE. The CDR3 runs to 16 residues. The trim removed 3 bases at V and 2 bases at J, leaving 3 bases unmatched. This chain's CDR3 is CASSGTSGRATDTQYF. In DNA form, the CDR3 reads TGTGCCAGCAGCGGAACTAGCGGGAGGGCCACAGATACGCAGTATTTT.

This clone was seen more than once but under ten times. V usage is TRBV19 and J usage is TRBJ2-7, with TRBD2 as a possible D gene (6 bases). Per the germline V gene, CDR1 is LNHDA and CDR2 is SQIVND (reference sequence). The germline V and J ends were trimmed by 3 bases and 4 bases, with 10 bases remaining between them. CDR3 size: 13 residues. In DNA, the CDR3 is TGTGCCAGTAGTATCGCGGGACTGTACGAGCAGTACTTC. Residues: CASSIAGLYEQYF.

The V and J genes are TRBV15 and TRBJ2-6; D gene unclear. CDR1 is LNHNV, CDR2 YYDKDF, per germline (reference sequence). The CDR3 spans 12 residues. V was trimmed by 6 bases and J by 4 bases, leaving 4 bases between them. In DNA form, the CDR3 reads TGTGCCACCAGTTCGGGGGCCAACGTCCTGACTTTC. Its protein is CATSSGANVLTF.

The table lists this clone with a count of one. The chain carries TRBV29-1 and TRBJ1-2; 8 bases are a match to TRBD1. Germline trimming cut 6 bases from V and 4 bases from J; bases unmatched to any gene: 4. This CDR3 has 12 amino acids. CDR1 and CDR2 from the germline V gene are SQVTM and ANQGSEA. The CDR3 region is CSVDGQGYGYTF. CDR3 DNA: TGCAGCGTAGACGGACAGGGCTATGGCTACACCTTC.

This chain connects TRBV10-1 to TRBJ2-7; D tentatively reads TRBD1 or TRBD2 (5 bases each). The V gene's germline CDR1 is WNHNN and CDR2 SYGVQD (reference sequence). CDR3 length: 15 amino acids. V was pared by 5 bases and J by 0 bases, with 14 bases between. In DNA, the CDR3 is TGCGCCAGCAGTCCGGGACGGGCAATCTCCTACGAGCAGTACTTC. Protein product: CASSPGRAISYEQYF.

V and J are TRBV10-2 and TRBJ1-6; 8 bases align to TRBD1. Germline CDR1 is WSHSY and CDR2 is SAAADI. The trim removed 2 bases at V and 8 bases at J, leaving 8 bases unmatched. This CDR3 comprises 16 residues. The CDR3 spells CASSEKGQDVYSPLHF. The CDR3 DNA follows: TGCGCCAGCAGTGAGAAGGGACAGGATGTGTATTCACCCCTCCACTTT.

This rearrangement joins TRBV2 to TRBJ2-1, with a weak D call TRBD2 (5 bases). Germline CDR1 reads SNHLY; CDR2 reads FYNNEI. V gave up 5 bases and J gave up 11 bases, with 13 bases separating them. The CDR3 sequence is 12 residues long. The CDR3 spells CASSYPTRKQFF. CDR3 nucleotide sequence: TGTGCCAGCAGTTATCCAACTAGAAAGCAGTTCTTC. The full variable domain, in which reference TRBV2 and TRBJ2-1 provide the parts outside the CDR3, is EPEVTQTPSHQVTQMGQEVILRCVPISNHLYFYWYRQILGQKVEFLVSFYNNEISEKSEIFDDQFSVERPDGSNFTLKIRSTKLEDSAMYFCASSYPTRKQFFGPGTRLTVL.

The genes are TRBV15 and TRBJ2-7; TRBD2 is a possible D gene (5 bases). From germline, CDR1 is LNHNV and CDR2 YYDKDF (reference sequence). The CDR3 has 14 residues. V gave up 4 bases and J gave up 5 bases, with 15 bases separating them. CDR3 DNA: TGTGCCACCAGCACCCCGGCGGGTCGGAACGAGCAGTACTTC. Protein: CATSTPAGRNEQYF.

This chain connects TRBV29-1 to TRBJ2-1; D perhaps matches TRBD2 (5 bases). This CDR3 contains 12 residues. V gave up 2 bases and J gave up 4 bases, with 6 bases separating them. Looked up from germline, CDR1 is SQVTM and CDR2 is ANQGSEA. DNA of the CDR3: TGCAGCGTTGAAAGCGGTTACAATGAGCAGTTCTTC. As protein: CSVESGYNEQFF.